These 12 T cell receptor beta chains were all obtained from the same sample, sequenced in a study of blood T cell repertoires in COVID-19. The repertoire was sequenced with immunoSEQ multiplex PCR; TCRdb's copy has only in-frame clones and lacks some. The sample consists of 470,000 or so clones, roughly nine tenths of them appearing once. Sequenced sample: PBMCs or T cells enriched from blood (not recorded which). Source of these receptors: a woman aged 18 to 35 with acute COVID-19.

The chain uses TRBV9 and TRBJ2-7; 8 nucleotides align to TRBD2. Losses at the gene ends were 3 bases for V and 3 bases for J; bases not matched to a gene: 11. Germline V lookup: CDR1 SGDLS, CDR2 YYNGEE. CDR3 length: 16 amino acids. The CDR3 protein is CASSALGGGLNYEQYF. The CDR3 bases are TGTGCCAGCAGCGCCCTCGGGGGGGGACTAAACTACGAGCAGTACTTC.

The chain carries TRBV7-2 and TRBJ2-7, with TRBD1 identical over 10 bases. Germline CDR1 reads SGHTA; CDR2 reads FQGNSA. The CDR3 extends over 15 amino acids. The V gene end was trimmed by 4 bases and the J gene end by 6 bases; junction bases not matched to a gene: 9. CDR3 sequence (DNA): TGTGCCAGCAGCTCAGAGGGGACAGGGGCCTCCGAGCAGTACTTC. Protein sequence: CASSSEGTGASEQYF.

The rearrangement links TRBV9 to TRBJ1-3, with 7 bases fitting TRBD1. This CDR3 has 16 amino acids. Germline lookup yields CDR1 SGDLS and CDR2 YYNGEE. V shed 0 bases, J shed 0 bases, and the junction held 3 bases outside the gene matches. CDR3 nucleotides: TGTGCCAGCAGCGTAGGGGACAGTCCCTCTGGAAACACCATATATTTT. As protein: CASSVGDSPSGNTIYF.

The V and J genes are TRBV24-1 and TRBJ1-5; 7 bases are shared with TRBD1. The V and J ends lost 3 bases and 7 bases, in that order; junction bases with no gene match: 11. In germline, CDR1 is KGHDR, CDR2 SFDVKD. There are 16 residues in the CDR3. The CDR3 bases are TGTGCCACCAGTGATCCCAGACAGGGCGTTCGGCAGCCCCAGCATTTT. Translated: CATSDPRQGVRQPQHF.

This chain connects TRBV7-9 to TRBJ2-7; a possible D gene is TRBD2 (6 bases). V dropped 1 base and J dropped 3 bases, with 7 bases sitting between them. This CDR3 is 13 amino acids long. The germline V gene has CDR1 SEHNR and CDR2 FQNEAQ (reference sequence). DNA of the CDR3: TGTGCCAGCAGCTTAGGACTAGACTACGAGCAGTACTTC. Its protein product is CASSLGLDYEQYF.

The rearrangement links TRBV27 to TRBJ1-1; maybe TRBD1 (6 bases). The CDR3 sequence is 12 residues long. The germline CDR1 and CDR2 sequences are MNHEY and SMNVEV (reference sequence). Trimming took 6 bases from V and 8 from J, leaving 13 bases between them. This chain's CDR3 is CASRTLTGEAFF. CDR3 DNA: TGTGCCAGCAGGACTTTGACAGGAGAAGCTTTCTTT.

The chain uses TRBV28 and TRBJ1-2; 12 bases fit TRBD1. Germline V gene lookup returns CDR1 MDHEN and CDR2 SYDVKM. Trimming at V came to 5 bases and at J to 5 bases, leaving 9 bases not matched to a gene. This CDR3 is built from 16 residues. CDR3 residues: CASSPPGTGGNYGYTF. Here the CDR3 DNA reads TGTGCCAGCAGTCCCCCCGGGACAGGGGGCAATTATGGCTACACCTTC.

The CDR3 loop is CAISRGLTYGYTF. Written as DNA, the CDR3 is TGTGCCATCAGTAGGGGACTTACCTATGGCTACACCTTC. The chain couples TRBV10-3 to TRBJ1-2; perhaps TRBD1 as D (5 bases). In germline, CDR1 is ENHRY, CDR2 SYGVKD. The CDR3 has 13 residues. Trimming took 5 bases from V and 4 from J, leaving 11 bases between them.

With respect to this clone: Other nucleotide sequences from this sample produce the same CDR3. CDR3 DNA sequence: TGCGCCAGCAGCCAAGTGGGCCACTCCTACGAGCAGTACTTC. This translates into CASSQVGHSYEQYF. The chain employs TRBV4-1 and TRBJ2-7; unclear D gene. Between the trimmed V and J ends, which lost 1 base and 0 bases, there was a span of 7 bases. Germline CDR1 MGHRA, CDR2 YSYEKL. CDR3 length: 14 residues.

The V call is TRBV28, the J call TRBJ2-7, with TRBD1 identical over 7 bases. Per germline, CDR1 MDHEN and CDR2 SYDVKM. The junction had 15 bases not matched to a gene; V was cut back by 5 bases and J by 2 bases. This CDR3 comprises 17 residues. CDR3 sequence reads: CASSPPDRSSAAYEQYF. The CDR3 DNA reads as TGTGCCAGCAGTCCCCCGGACAGGTCCTCAGCCGCCTACGAGCAGTACTTC. Using reference TRBV28 and TRBJ2-7 for the parts outside the CDR3, the full variable domain is DVKVTQSSRYLVKRTGEKVFLECVQDMDHENMFWYRQDPGLGLRLIYFSYDVKMKEKGDIPEGYSVSREKKERFSLILESASTNQTSMYLCASSPPDRSSAAYEQYFGPGTRLTVT.

The rearrangement uses TRBV24-1 and TRBJ2-1; 9 nucleotides align to TRBD2. Trimming at V came to 2 bases and at J to 3 bases, leaving 4 bases not matched to a gene. Germline V gene lookup returns CDR1 KGHDR and CDR2 SFDVKD. The CDR3 is made up of 16 amino acids. CDR3 DNA sequence: TGTGCCACCAGTGATTCTGCTAGCGGGATCTACAATGAGCAGTTCTTC. Amino acid sequence: CATSDSASGIYNEQFF.

This sequence joins TRBV2 and TRBJ2-3; 9 nucleotides agree with TRBD1. In germline, CDR1 is SNHLY, CDR2 FYNNEI. V lost 5 bases to trimming and J lost 3 bases; unmatched junction nucleotides: 9. This CDR3 has 16 residues. In nucleotides, the CDR3 is TGTGCCAGCAGTAACACGAGCGGGACAGGGACAGATACGCAGTATTTT. It translates to CASSNTSGTGTDTQYF.